This T cell receptor (beta chain) comes out of a study of T cell repertoires in cytomegalovirus infection. Overall study context: Evidence of both CMV infection and a matching HLA type came from public TCR beta signatures.

As regards this clonotype: Its antigen remains unidentified.

Overall study results and limits: HLA-C-restricted CMV clonotypes gave the most frequent clonotype in two of eight donors. The study identified carriers of CMV plus the relevant HLA from cumulative public TCR beta family frequency.

V was shortened by 5 bases and J by 9 bases, with 13 bases between the two germline ends. The germline CDR1 and CDR2 sequences are SEHNR and FQNEAQ (reference sequence). CDR3 size: 13 residues. From the reads, TCRdb called clonotypes with MiXCR, one entry per CDR3 protein. The profile shows more than 650,000 distinct CDR3 sequences, about 40% of them singletons. Sequenced: PBMCs. The sequence was collected from a human donor in good health (CMV status not recorded). Some clones in this sample may be carry-over from other donors' samples. The V and J genes are TRBV7-9 and TRBJ2-2; D possibly matches TRBD1 or TRBD2 (5 bases each). The CDR3 loop is CASSGRDARELFF. The CDR3 DNA reads as TGTGCCAGCAGCGGCCGGGACGCCCGGGAGCTGTTTTTT.